These T cell receptor beta chains were read from a single sample in a study of T cell responses to AZD1222 COVID-19 vaccine. This table comes from immunoSEQ multiplex PCR, and its TCRdb copy is limited to in-frame clones, with some not included. The table shows about 150,000 clones, with 91% occurring only once. This specimen was peripheral blood, taken on day 0 of AZD1222 vaccination. These receptors were obtained from an adult in good health. The CDR3 runs from the conserved cysteine through the conserved F or W. Fields, in order: V gene, J gene, clone size, D gene, CDR3 DNA, CDR3 protein. D genes are given only for firm matches. The size of a clone is reported for some rows only, either as once, few or many, or as a class for expanded clones.

>TRBV9|TRBJ1-3|NA|NA
TGTGCCAGCAGCGAGACAGTTATCTCTGGAAACACCATATATTTT
CASSETVISGNTIYF
>TRBV10-3|TRBJ1-1|NA|NA
TGTGCCATCAGTCAGGTCCAACTTAACACTGAAGCTTTCTTT
CAISQVQLNTEAFF
>TRBV30|TRBJ1-2|NA|NA
TGTGCCTGGAGTACTAACAGGGTGAATGGCTACACCTTC
CAWSTNRVNGYTF
>TRBV11-2|TRBJ1-2|once|NA
TGTGCCAGCAGCTTCGGGCCCTATGGCTACACCTTC
CASSFGPYGYTF
>TRBV19|TRBJ1-2|NA|TRBD1
TGTGCCAGTAGTCCGACAGGGGGCTATGGCTACACCTTC
CASSPTGGYGYTF
>TRBV27|TRBJ2-3|NA|TRBD2
TGTGCCAGCAGTTCATGGACTAGCGCCGGCCCGCAGTATTTT
CASSSWTSAGPQYF
>TRBV18|TRBJ2-3|NA|NA
TGTGCCAGCTCACTCCTGACGCTCGGCACAGATACGCAGTATTTT
CASSLLTLGTDTQYF
>TRBV18|TRBJ2-3|NA|TRBD2
TGTGCCAGCTCACCACCTCTAGCGGGGGGCACAGATACGCAGTATTTT
CASSPPLAGGTDTQYF
>TRBV4-2|TRBJ1-5|NA|TRBD1
TGTGCCAGCAGCGGAGCCCTAAGGGGGCGGCAGCCCCAGCATTTT
CASSGALRGRQPQHF
>TRBV7-9|TRBJ1-3|NA|TRBD1
TGTGCCAGCAGCTTTGGGACAGGGAAAGGAAACACCATATATTTT
CASSFGTGKGNTIYF
>TRBV6-5|TRBJ2-1|NA|TRBD2
TGTGCCAGCAGTTACCTAAGCGGGGCCCGCGACAATGAGCAGTTCTTC
CASSYLSGARDNEQFF
>TRBV2|TRBJ1-4|NA|TRBD1
TGTGCCAGCCACAGGGGGCAGGGTGAAAAACTGTTTTTT
CASHRGQGEKLFF
>TRBV7-6|TRBJ2-7|NA|NA
TGTGCCAGCAGCTTGGCGGGGACAAGGGGGTCCTACGAGCAGTACTTC
CASSLAGTRGSYEQYF
>TRBV5-1|TRBJ1-1|NA|NA
TGCGCCAGCAGCTACCGGCCGAACACTGAAGCTTTCTTT
CASSYRPNTEAFF
>TRBV25-1|TRBJ2-2|NA|NA
TGTGCCAGCAGTGAACAGGGTAGTACCGGGGAGCTGTTTTTT
CASSEQGSTGELFF
>TRBV24-1|TRBJ1-2|NA|NA
TGTGCCACCAGTGATCCCCCGCATTATGGCTACACCTTC
CATSDPPHYGYTF
>TRBV28|TRBJ1-6|NA|TRBD1
TGTGCCAGCAGTTTGACAGGCAACAGGGGATCACCCCTCCACTTT
CASSLTGNRGSPLHF
>TRBV14|TRBJ2-3|once|NA
TGTGCCAGCAGCCAAGGGGCGTCGGCGAGGACAGATACGCAGTATTTT
CASSQGASARTDTQYF
>TRBV6-2/TRBV6-3|TRBJ2-5|once|TRBD2
TGTGCCAGCAGTTACTCAGGTGGACTAGCGGGAGCTGAGACCCAGTACTTC
CASSYSGGLAGAETQYF
>TRBV10-2|TRBJ2-4|NA|TRBD1
TGCGCCAGCACTCCTGAGAGACAGGGGCTAGACATTCAGTACTTC
CASTPERQGLDIQYF
>TRBV21-1|TRBJ1-5|NA|NA
TGTGCCAGCCCTTGGCAGCCCCAGCATTTT
CASPWQPQHF
>TRBV7-2|TRBJ2-1|NA|NA
TGTGCCAGCAGTTCCCCAGGTCGTCTACACAATGAGCAGTTCTTC
CASSSPGRLHNEQFF
>TRBV6-5|TRBJ2-7|NA|NA
TGTGCCAGCAAACTCGGGGGCGGGAGCTCCTACGAGCAGTACTTC
CASKLGGGSSYEQYF
>TRBV5-1|TRBJ2-7|NA|NA
TGCGCCAGCAGCCCCCCTGGATCCTACGAGCAGTACTTC
CASSPPGSYEQYF
>TRBV2|TRBJ1-1|NA|TRBD1
TGTGCCAGCAGTGTCTATTGGGACAGGGACGACTCTGAAGCTTTCTTT
CASSVYWDRDDSEAFF
>TRBV7-9|TRBJ1-1|NA|NA
TGTGCCAGCAGCTTAAGGTTTTCCACTGAAGCTTTCTTT
CASSLRFSTEAFF
>TRBV7-9|TRBJ2-7|NA|NA
TGTGCCAGCAGCTTCCCCGGGGACGAGCAGTACTTC
CASSFPGDEQYF
>TRBV7-7|TRBJ2-6|NA|NA
TGTGCCAGCAGCTTAGGGGTGGGTTCTGGGGCCAACGTCCTGACTTTC
CASSLGVGSGANVLTF
>TRBV5-1|TRBJ1-1|NA|NA
TGCGCCAGCAGCTTGTATGGGGATACTGAAGCTTTCTTT
CASSLYGDTEAFF
>TRBV7-3|TRBJ1-2|few|NA
TGTGCCAGCAGCTTGTCAGGAACCGGGGCGGCTTATGGCTACACCTTC
CASSLSGTGAAYGYTF
>TRBV7-9|TRBJ2-7|NA|TRBD2
TGTGCCAGCAGCTTAGCCCCAAGGGGTAGCGGGAGACCCTACGAGCAGTACTTC
CASSLAPRGSGRPYEQYF
>TRBV28|TRBJ2-7|NA|TRBD1
TGTGCCAGCAGCCGCCTAGCAAAAACAGGGACAGGGATCGAGCAGTACTTC
CASSRLAKTGTGIEQYF
>TRBV7-9|TRBJ1-1|NA|TRBD1
TGTGCCAGCAGCTCGGACAGGGGGAACACTGAAGCTTTCTTT
CASSSDRGNTEAFF
>TRBV7-2|TRBJ2-3|NA|NA
TGTGCCAGCAGCTGGGGGGGGGCAGGTACAGATACGCAGTATTTT
CASSWGGAGTDTQYF
>TRBV18|TRBJ1-1|once|NA
TGTGCCAGCTCACTCTGGGAGGGGGGAGACACTGAAGCTTTCTTT
CASSLWEGGDTEAFF
>TRBV5-6|TRBJ2-7|NA|NA
TGTGCCAGCAGCCTAAACAGGGTGCCCTACGAGCAGTACTTC
CASSLNRVPYEQYF
>TRBV4-2|TRBJ1-5|NA|TRBD1
TGTGCCAGCAGCCAGGGACAGGGAGGCAATCAGCCCCAGCATTTT
CASSQGQGGNQPQHF
>TRBV14|TRBJ1-6|NA|TRBD1
TGTGCCAGCAGCCAAGATTATGGACAGGGTCCCTATAATTCACCCCTCCACTTT
CASSQDYGQGPYNSPLHF
>TRBV27|TRBJ1-2|once|NA
TGTGCCAGCAGTCCCATATACCTCATACAGGGATCTTGGGACTATGGCTACACCTTC
CASSPIYLIQGSWDYGYTF
>TRBV21-1|TRBJ1-4|NA|NA
TGTGCCAGCAGCACCCTGGAGGGGGGCGCAACTAATGAAAAACTGTTTTTT
CASSTLEGGATNEKLFF
>TRBV27|TRBJ1-1|NA|NA
TGTGCCAGCAGTTTATCAGGGGAAATGAACACTGAAGCTTTCTTT
CASSLSGEMNTEAFF
>TRBV25-1|TRBJ2-1|few|NA
TGTGCCAGTATAGGAATAGCGTACAATGAGCAGTTCTTC
CASIGIAYNEQFF
>TRBV12-5|TRBJ2-7|NA|NA
TGTGCTAGTGGTTTGGACGTCGCCGGGCCCCGCGACCTATACGAGCAGTACTTC
CASGLDVAGPRDLYEQYF
>TRBV5-1|TRBJ2-1|NA|TRBD2
TGCGCCAGCAGCCCGGACTTTATCGGGACTAGCCATGAGCAGTTCTTC
CASSPDFIGTSHEQFF
>TRBV10-3|TRBJ1-2|NA|NA
TGTGCCAGCGGCGATATAATACAGGCAAAGGTCAACTATGGCTACACCTTC
CASGDIIQAKVNYGYTF
>TRBV29-1|TRBJ2-2|NA|NA
TGCAGCGTTCACGACGCGAACACCGGGGAGCTGTTTTTT
CSVHDANTGELFF
>TRBV12-3/TRBV12-4|TRBJ1-2|NA|NA
TGTGCCAGCAGTTTACAGGGCAACTATGGCTACACCTTC
CASSLQGNYGYTF
>TRBV3-1/TRBV3-2|TRBJ1-2|NA|NA
TGTGCCAGCAGCCAAGTGGGGGAAAGGTCCTTC
CASSQVGERSF
>TRBV14|TRBJ2-7|NA|NA
TGTGCCAGCAGCCAAGATGGGGGACGGGGCTACGAGCAGTACTTC
CASSQDGGRGYEQYF
>TRBV7-2|TRBJ2-5|NA|TRBD2
TGTGCCAGCAGCTTAGATTCTAGCGGGGGGGCGGAGACCCAGTACTTC
CASSLDSSGGAETQYF
>TRBV9|TRBJ1-1|NA|NA
TGTGCCAGCAGCGTAGATGGAATAGGGAACACTGAAGCTTTCTTT
CASSVDGIGNTEAFF
>TRBV24-1|TRBJ1-5|NA|NA
TGTGCCACCGGGGGAAAAGGGCCCCAGCATTTT
CATGGKGPQHF
>TRBV7-2|TRBJ1-6|NA|NA
TGTGCCAGCAGCTCCCTCGCAGGGGCGCAGAAAGGTTCACCCCTCCACTTT
CASSSLAGAQKGSPLHF
>TRBV7-9|TRBJ1-2|NA|TRBD1
TGTGCCAGCAGCTCAACTACACCTACAGGGGGCCCGTATGGCTACACCTTC
CASSSTTPTGGPYGYTF
>TRBV20-1|TRBJ2-2|NA|NA
TGCAGCGGGTGGAGGTTCGGGGAGCTGTTTTTT
CSGWRFGELFF
>TRBV20-1|TRBJ2-7|NA|TRBD2
TGCAGTGCTAGTGGGACTAGCGGATTTACCTACGAGCAGTACTTC
CSASGTSGFTYEQYF
>TRBV11-3|TRBJ1-1|NA|NA
TGTGCCAGCAGCTTCGGACACCCTAACACTGAAGCTTTCTTT
CASSFGHPNTEAFF